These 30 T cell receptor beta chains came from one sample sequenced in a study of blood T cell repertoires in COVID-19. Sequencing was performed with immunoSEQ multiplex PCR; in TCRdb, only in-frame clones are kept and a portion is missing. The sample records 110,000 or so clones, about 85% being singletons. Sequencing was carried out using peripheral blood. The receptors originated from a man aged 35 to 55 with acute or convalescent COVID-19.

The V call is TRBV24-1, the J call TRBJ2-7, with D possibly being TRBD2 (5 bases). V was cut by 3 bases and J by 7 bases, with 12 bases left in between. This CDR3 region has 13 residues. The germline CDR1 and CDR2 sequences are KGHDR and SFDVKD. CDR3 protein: CATSDVNGEEQYF. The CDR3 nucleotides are TGTGCCACCAGTGATGTAAACGGGGAAGAGCAGTACTTC.

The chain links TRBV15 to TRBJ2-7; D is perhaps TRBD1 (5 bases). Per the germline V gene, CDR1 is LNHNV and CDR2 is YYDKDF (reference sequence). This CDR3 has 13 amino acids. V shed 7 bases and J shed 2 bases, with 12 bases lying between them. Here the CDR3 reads CATKDSGTYEQYF. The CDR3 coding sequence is TGTGCCACCAAGGATTCAGGGACCTACGAGCAGTACTTC.

The CDR3 region is CASSQARGTTNEKLFF. The CDR3 DNA reads as TGCGCCAGCAGCCAAGCCCGGGGTACAACTAATGAAAAACTGTTTTTT. The chain employs TRBV4-3 and TRBJ1-4; D remains unclear. There are 16 residues in the CDR3. V was pared by 1 base and J by 0 bases, with 9 bases between. Germline V gene sequence: CDR1 LGHNA, CDR2 YSLEER.

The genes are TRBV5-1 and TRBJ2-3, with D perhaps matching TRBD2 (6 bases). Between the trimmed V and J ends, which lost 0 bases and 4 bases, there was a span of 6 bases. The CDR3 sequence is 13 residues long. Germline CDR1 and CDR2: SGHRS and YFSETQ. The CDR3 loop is CASSLGRADTQYF. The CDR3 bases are TGCGCCAGCAGCTTGGGGAGGGCAGATACGCAGTATTTT.

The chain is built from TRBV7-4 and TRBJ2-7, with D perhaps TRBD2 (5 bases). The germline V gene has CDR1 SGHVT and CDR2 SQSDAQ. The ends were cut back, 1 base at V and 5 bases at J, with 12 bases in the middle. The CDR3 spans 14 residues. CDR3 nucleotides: TGTGCCAGCAGCTTAGAATCTAGCCTAGACGAGCAGTACTTC. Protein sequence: CASSLESSLDEQYF.

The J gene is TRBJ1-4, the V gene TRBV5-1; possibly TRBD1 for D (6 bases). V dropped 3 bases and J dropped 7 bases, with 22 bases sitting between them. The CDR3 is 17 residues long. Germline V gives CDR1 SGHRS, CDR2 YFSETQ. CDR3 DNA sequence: TGCGCCAGCAGCTCAACACACTCCAGGGTGGGGGCTGAAAAACTGTTTTTT. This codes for CASSSTHSRVGAEKLFF.

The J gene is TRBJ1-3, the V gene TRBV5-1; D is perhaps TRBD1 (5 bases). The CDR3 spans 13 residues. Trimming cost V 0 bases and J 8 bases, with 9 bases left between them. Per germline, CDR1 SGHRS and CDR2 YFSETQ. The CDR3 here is CASSLAREDTIYF. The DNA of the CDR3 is TGCGCCAGCAGCTTGGCCAGGGAGGACACCATATATTTT.

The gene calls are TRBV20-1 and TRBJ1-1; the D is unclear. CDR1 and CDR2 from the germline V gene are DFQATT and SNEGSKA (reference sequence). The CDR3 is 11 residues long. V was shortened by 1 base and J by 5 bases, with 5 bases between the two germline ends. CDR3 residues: CSARVLTEAFF. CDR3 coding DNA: TGCAGTGCTAGAGTCTTGACTGAAGCTTTCTTT.

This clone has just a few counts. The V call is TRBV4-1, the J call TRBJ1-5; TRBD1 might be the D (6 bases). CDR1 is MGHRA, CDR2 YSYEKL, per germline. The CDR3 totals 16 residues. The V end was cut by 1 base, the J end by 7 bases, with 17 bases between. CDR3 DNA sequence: TGCGCCAGCAGCCAAGTAAGGGGTGGGAGGGGGCAGCCCCAGCATTTT. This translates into CASSQVRGGRGQPQHF.

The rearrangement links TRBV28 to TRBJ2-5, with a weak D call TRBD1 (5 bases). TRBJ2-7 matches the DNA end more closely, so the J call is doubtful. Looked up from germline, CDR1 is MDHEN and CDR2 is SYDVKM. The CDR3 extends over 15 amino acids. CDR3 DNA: TGTGCCAGCAGTCCCCAGGGCATAAGCTCCTACGAGCAGTACTTC. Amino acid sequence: CASSPQGISSYEQYF.

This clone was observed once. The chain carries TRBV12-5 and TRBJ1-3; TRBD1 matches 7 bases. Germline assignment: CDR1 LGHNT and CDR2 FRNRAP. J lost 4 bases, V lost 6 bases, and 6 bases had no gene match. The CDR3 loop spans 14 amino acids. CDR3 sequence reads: CASGTGLSGNTIYF. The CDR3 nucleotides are TGTGCTAGTGGGACAGGGTTGTCAGGAAACACCATATATTTT. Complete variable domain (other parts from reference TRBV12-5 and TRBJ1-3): DARVTQTPRHKVTEMGQEVTMRCQPILGHNTVFWYRQTMMQGLELLAYFRNRAPLDDSGMPKDRFSAEMPDATLATLKIQPSEPRDSAVYFCASGTGLSGNTIYFGEGSWLTVV.

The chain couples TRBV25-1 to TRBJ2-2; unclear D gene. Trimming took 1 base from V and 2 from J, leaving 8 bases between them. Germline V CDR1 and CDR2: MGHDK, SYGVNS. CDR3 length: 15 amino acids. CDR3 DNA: TGTGCCAGCAGTGAATCTTGGAGCAACACCGGGGAGCTGTTTTTT. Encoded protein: CASSESWSNTGELFF.

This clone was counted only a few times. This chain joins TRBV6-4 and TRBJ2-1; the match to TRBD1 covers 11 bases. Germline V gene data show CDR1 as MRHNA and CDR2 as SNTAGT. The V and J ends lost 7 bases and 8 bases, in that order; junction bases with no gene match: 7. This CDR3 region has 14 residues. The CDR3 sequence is CASKAGQGADEQFF. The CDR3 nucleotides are TGTGCCAGCAAGGCAGGACAGGGGGCAGATGAGCAGTTCTTC.

CDR3: CASSLGTGVSNEQFF. The CDR3, as DNA: TGCGCCAGCAGCTTGGGGACAGGGGTAAGCAATGAGCAGTTCTTC. V and J are TRBV5-1 and TRBJ2-1, with 9 bases fitting TRBD1. This CDR3 region has 15 residues. Unmatched junction bases numbered 4, after V lost 0 bases and J lost 6 bases. Germline lookup yields CDR1 SGHRS and CDR2 YFSETQ.

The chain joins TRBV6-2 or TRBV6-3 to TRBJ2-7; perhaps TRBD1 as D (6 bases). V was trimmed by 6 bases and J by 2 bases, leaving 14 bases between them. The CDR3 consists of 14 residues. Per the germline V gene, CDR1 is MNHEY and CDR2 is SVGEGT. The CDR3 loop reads CASSPGDITYEQYF. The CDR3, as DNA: TGTGCCAGCAGCCCAGGGGACATTACCTACGAGCAGTACTTC.

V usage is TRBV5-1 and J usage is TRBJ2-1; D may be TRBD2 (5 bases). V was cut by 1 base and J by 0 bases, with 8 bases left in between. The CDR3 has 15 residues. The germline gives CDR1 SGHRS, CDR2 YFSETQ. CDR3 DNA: TGCGCCAGCAGCTTGCGGGGTGTCTCCTACAATGAGCAGTTCTTC. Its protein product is CASSLRGVSYNEQFF.

In nucleotides, the CDR3 is TGCGCCAGCAGCTTGGCCCGTACAGCCGAAGAGACCCAGTACTTC. It encodes CASSLARTAEETQYF. The gene calls are TRBV5-1 and TRBJ2-5; the D is unclear. Germline V lookup: CDR1 SGHRS, CDR2 YFSETQ. V was shortened by 0 bases and J by 3 bases, with 12 bases between the two germline ends. This CDR3 has 15 amino acids.

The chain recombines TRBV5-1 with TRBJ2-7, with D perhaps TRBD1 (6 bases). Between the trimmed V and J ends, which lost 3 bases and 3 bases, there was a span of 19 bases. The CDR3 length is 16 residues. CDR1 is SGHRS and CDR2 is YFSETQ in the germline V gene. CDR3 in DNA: TGCGCCAGCAGCTATGGGCCCACAGGGTTGGGCTACGAGCAGTACTTC. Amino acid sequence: CASSYGPTGLGYEQYF.

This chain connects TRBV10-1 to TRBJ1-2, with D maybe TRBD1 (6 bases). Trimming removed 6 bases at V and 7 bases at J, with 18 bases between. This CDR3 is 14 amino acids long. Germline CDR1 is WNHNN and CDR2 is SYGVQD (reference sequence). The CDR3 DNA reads TGCGCCAGCAGCCCAGACCAGGGGATAAGTGGCTACACCTTC. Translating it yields CASSPDQGISGYTF.

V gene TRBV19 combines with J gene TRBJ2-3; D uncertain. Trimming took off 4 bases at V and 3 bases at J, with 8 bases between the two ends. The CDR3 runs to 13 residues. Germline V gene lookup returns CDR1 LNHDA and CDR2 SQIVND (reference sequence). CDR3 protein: CASSTVTTDTQYF. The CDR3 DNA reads TGTGCCAGTAGTACCGTGACAACAGATACGCAGTATTTT.

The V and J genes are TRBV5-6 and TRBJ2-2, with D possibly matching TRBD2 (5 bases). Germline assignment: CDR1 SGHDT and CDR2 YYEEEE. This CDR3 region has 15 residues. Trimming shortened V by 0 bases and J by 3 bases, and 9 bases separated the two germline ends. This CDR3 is CASSLDEGYTGELFF. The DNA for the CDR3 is TGTGCCAGCAGCTTGGATGAGGGTTACACCGGGGAGCTGTTTTTT.

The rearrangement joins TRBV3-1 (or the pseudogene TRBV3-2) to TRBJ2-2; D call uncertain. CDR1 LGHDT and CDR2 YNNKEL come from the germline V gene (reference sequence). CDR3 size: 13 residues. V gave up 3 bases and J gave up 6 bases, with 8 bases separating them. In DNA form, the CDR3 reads TGTGCCAGCAGCCAGCGGTTCCCCGGGGAGCTGTTTTTT. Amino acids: CASSQRFPGELFF.

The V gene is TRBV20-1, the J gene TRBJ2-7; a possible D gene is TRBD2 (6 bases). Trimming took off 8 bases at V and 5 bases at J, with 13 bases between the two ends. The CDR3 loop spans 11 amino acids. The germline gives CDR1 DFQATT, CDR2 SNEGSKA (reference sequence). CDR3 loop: CSTPGVNEQYF. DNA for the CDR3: TGCAGTACGCCGGGGGTCAACGAGCAGTACTTC.

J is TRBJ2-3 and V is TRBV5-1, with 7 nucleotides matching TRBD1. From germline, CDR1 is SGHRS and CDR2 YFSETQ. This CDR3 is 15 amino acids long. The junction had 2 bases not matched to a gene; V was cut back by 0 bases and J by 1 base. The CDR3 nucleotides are TGCGCCAGCAGCTTGGAGGGGGCCGGCACAGATACGCAGTATTTT. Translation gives CASSLEGAGTDTQYF.

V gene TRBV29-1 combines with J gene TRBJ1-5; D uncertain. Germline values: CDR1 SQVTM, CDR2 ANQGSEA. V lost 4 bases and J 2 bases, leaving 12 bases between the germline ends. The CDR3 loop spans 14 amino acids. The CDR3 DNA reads TGCAGCGTTGTGACACCCGAAGGCAATCAGCCCCAGCATTTT. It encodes CSVVTPEGNQPQHF.

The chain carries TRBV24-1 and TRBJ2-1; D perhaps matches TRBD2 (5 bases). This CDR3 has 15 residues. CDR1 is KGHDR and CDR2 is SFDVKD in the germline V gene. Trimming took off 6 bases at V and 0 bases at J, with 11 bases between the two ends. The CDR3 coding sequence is TGTGCCACCAGTCGATCGGGGAGCTCCTACAATGAGCAGTTCTTC. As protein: CATSRSGSSYNEQFF.

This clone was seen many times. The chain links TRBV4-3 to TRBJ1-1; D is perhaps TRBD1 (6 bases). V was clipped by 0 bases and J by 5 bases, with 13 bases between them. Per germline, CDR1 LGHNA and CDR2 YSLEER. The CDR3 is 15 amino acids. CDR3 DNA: TGCGCCAGCAGCCAAGATCCGTCAGGGGTTACTGAAGCTTTCTTT. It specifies CASSQDPSGVTEAFF.

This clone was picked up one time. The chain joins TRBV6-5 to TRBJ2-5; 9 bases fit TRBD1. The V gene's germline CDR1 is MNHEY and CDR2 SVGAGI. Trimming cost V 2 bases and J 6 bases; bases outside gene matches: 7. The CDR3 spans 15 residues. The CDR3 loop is CASSYGTGGAKTQYF. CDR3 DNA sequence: TGTGCCAGCAGTTACGGAACAGGGGGCGCGAAGACCCAGTACTTC.

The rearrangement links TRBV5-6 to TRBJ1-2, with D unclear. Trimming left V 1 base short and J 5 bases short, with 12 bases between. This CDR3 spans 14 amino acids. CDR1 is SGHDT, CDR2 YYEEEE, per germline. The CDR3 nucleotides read TGTGCCAGCAGCTTGTTGGGGAGAGAGTATGGCTACACCTTC. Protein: CASSLLGREYGYTF.

The CDR3 bases are TGTGCCAGCAGCGAGGGACTCTACGAGCAGTACTTC. Translated, it gives CASSEGLYEQYF. The genes are TRBV5-8 and TRBJ2-7, with D perhaps matching TRBD2 (6 bases). This CDR3 is 12 amino acids long. In germline, CDR1 is SGHTS, CDR2 YDEGEE. Between the trimmed V and J ends, which lost 4 bases and 3 bases, there was a span of 8 bases.